Below, 18 T cell receptor beta chains from the same sample are listed, as sequenced in a study of T cell responses to AZD1222 COVID-19 vaccine. Method: immunoSEQ multiplex PCR; TCRdb's copy keeps in-frame clones and lacks some. Of about 140,000 clones in the sample, roughly 87% were seen once. The input for sequencing was peripheral blood, taken 28 days after the second AZD1222 dose. All receptors come from an adult who received the AZD1222 COVID-19 vaccine.

J is TRBJ2-5 and V is TRBV6-2 or TRBV6-3; tentative D call: TRBD2 (5 bases). The CDR3 spans 15 residues. V was cut by 6 bases and J by 5 bases, with 19 bases left in between. Germline values: CDR1 MNHEY, CDR2 SVGEGT. CDR3 loop: CASSPTSGVRETQYF. CDR3 bases: TGTGCCAGCAGCCCCACATCCGGGGTTCGGGAGACCCAGTACTTC.

The chain recombines TRBV14 with TRBJ1-2; TRBD1 agrees at 8 bases. The germline CDR1 and CDR2 sequences are SGHDN and FVKESK. The CDR3 sequence is 14 residues long. With V trimmed by 1 base and J by 2 bases, 0 bases remained unmatched. The CDR3 sequence: CASSQGQGNYGYTF. In DNA form, the CDR3 reads TGTGCCAGCAGCCAAGGACAGGGGAACTATGGCTACACCTTC.

The V gene is TRBV6-5, the J gene TRBJ1-4, with 8 bases fitting TRBD1. Germline V gene lookup returns CDR1 MNHEY and CDR2 SVGAGI. The length of the CDR3 is 13 residues. The V and J ends lost 2 bases and 8 bases, in that order; junction bases with no gene match: 1. The CDR3 here is CASSYGTGEKLFF. The CDR3 region has the DNA TGTGCCAGCAGTTACGGGACAGGCGAAAAACTGTTTTTT.

The chain carries TRBV4-3 and TRBJ2-7; tentatively, D is TRBD2 (6 bases). V was clipped by 0 bases and J by 1 base, with 16 bases between them. The CDR3 is made up of 17 amino acids. The germline V gene encodes CDR1 LGHNA and CDR2 YSLEER. This CDR3 reads CASSQERGATSSYEQYF. CDR3 coding DNA: TGCGCCAGCAGCCAAGAGCGGGGAGCTACCAGTTCCTACGAGCAGTACTTC.

V and J are TRBV6-2 or TRBV6-3 and TRBJ2-4; TRBD2 matches 15 bases. The germline V gene has CDR1 MNHEY and CDR2 SVGEGT. V lost 6 bases to trimming and J lost 9 bases; unmatched junction nucleotides: 12. The CDR3 is 17 amino acids. CDR3 DNA sequence: TGTGCCAGCAGCCATACCGGGACTAGCGGGAGGAGAGGCATTCAGTACTTC. It codes for CASSHTGTSGRRGIQYF.

This chain uses TRBV6-5 with TRBJ2-1; perhaps TRBD2 as D (5 bases). The V gene's germline CDR1 is MNHEY and CDR2 SVGAGI. The V end lost 7 bases, the J end lost 10 bases, and 17 bases lay between the germline ends. This CDR3 contains 13 residues. The CDR3 DNA reads as TGTGCCAGCACCATCCTCGGGGAGCGGGAGCAGTTCTTC. Protein: CASTILGEREQFF.

The J gene is TRBJ1-4, the V gene TRBV5-4; D possibly corresponds to TRBD1 (6 bases). Trimming shortened V by 0 bases and J by 7 bases, and 13 bases separated the two germline ends. Germline V gene sequence: CDR1 SGHNT, CDR2 YYREEE (reference sequence). The CDR3 is made up of 15 amino acids. The CDR3 DNA reads as TGTGCCAGCAGCTTGGAACAGGGTATTTCTGAAAAACTGTTTTTT. This encodes CASSLEQGISEKLFF.

The V and J genes are TRBV28 and TRBJ1-5, with a weak D call TRBD1 (6 bases). The ends were cut back, 3 bases at V and 6 bases at J, with 15 bases in the middle. Looked up from germline, CDR1 is MDHEN and CDR2 is SYDVKM. There are 15 residues in the CDR3. The chain's CDR3 is CASSLGTGYSQPQHF. CDR3 in DNA: TGTGCCAGCAGTTTGGGAACAGGGTATTCTCAGCCCCAGCATTTT.

The J gene is TRBJ2-1, the V gene TRBV27; possibly TRBD2 for D (6 bases). Germline V gives CDR1 MNHEY, CDR2 SMNVEV (reference sequence). This CDR3 region has 15 residues. Trimming removed 4 bases from V and 8 bases from J, with 18 bases in between. The chain's CDR3 is CASSSRLGLNYEQFF. The CDR3 DNA follows: TGTGCCAGCAGTTCACGACTAGGCCTTAACTATGAGCAGTTCTTC.

The chain is built from TRBV2 and TRBJ2-7; 9 positions agree with TRBD1. The trim removed 6 bases at V and 12 bases at J, leaving 9 bases unmatched. Per the germline V gene, CDR1 is SNHLY and CDR2 is FYNNEI. The CDR3 contains 12 residues. The CDR3 sequence is CASSPPGQGWYF. The DNA for the CDR3 is TGTGCCAGCAGCCCACCCGGACAGGGGTGGTACTTC.

On this clone itself: Other nucleotide sequences from this sample produce the same CDR3. CDR3 region: CASSLDQGDGYTF. The CDR3 DNA reads as TGTGCCAGCAGCTTAGATCAGGGGGATGGCTACACCTTC. The chain is built from TRBV7-2 and TRBJ1-2; 7 bases line up with TRBD1. CDR3 length: 13 residues. The germline gives CDR1 SGHTA, CDR2 FQGNSA. Losses at the gene ends were 1 base for V and 6 bases for J; bases not matched to a gene: 2.

The CDR3 loop is CASSATSGIAGELFF. In nucleotides, the CDR3 is TGTGCCAGCAGTGCGACTAGCGGGATAGCCGGGGAGCTGTTTTTT. The chain carries TRBV2 and TRBJ2-2, with 11 bases matching TRBD2. The CDR3 runs to 15 residues. CDR1 and CDR2 from the germline V gene are SNHLY and FYNNEI. J lost 6 bases, V lost 4 bases, and 4 bases had no gene match.

This sequence joins TRBV14 and TRBJ1-5, with D perhaps TRBD1 (6 bases). This CDR3 comprises 15 residues. The germline gives CDR1 SGHDN, CDR2 FVKESK. Trimming removed 1 base from V and 3 bases from J, with 10 bases in between. CDR3 DNA: TGTGCCAGCAGCCAAGGGGGGGGCGCCAATCAGCCCCAGCATTTT. Its translation: CASSQGGGANQPQHF.

This chain links TRBV5-5 with TRBJ1-5; 7 bases match TRBD1. CDR3 length equals 15 residues. CDR1 and CDR2 from the germline V gene are SGHKS and YYEKEE (reference sequence). V shed 3 bases, J shed 1 base, and the junction held 4 bases outside the gene matches. CDR3 in DNA: TGTGCCAGCAGCTCCGGGACAGTCAGCAATCAGCCCCAGCATTTT. Protein sequence: CASSSGTVSNQPQHF.

This clone was observed a single time. This sequence joins TRBV9 and TRBJ1-1, with 10 positions matching TRBD1. The CDR3 extends over 16 amino acids. V was clipped by 7 bases and J by 1 base; unmatched bases: 10. Germline CDR1 reads SGDLS; CDR2 reads YYNGEE. CDR3 amino acids: CASSHGQGVGNTEAFF. DNA for the CDR3: TGTGCCAGCTCCCATGGACAGGGGGTTGGGAACACTGAAGCTTTCTTT.

V gene TRBV11-2 combines with J gene TRBJ1-3, with TRBD1 identical over 10 bases. The germline gives CDR1 SGHAT, CDR2 FQNNGV. The trim removed 5 bases at V and 4 bases at J, leaving 5 bases unmatched. This CDR3 contains 15 residues. The CDR3 DNA reads TGTGCCAGCAGCCCCGGGACAGGGGCAGGAAACACCATATATTTT. Its protein is CASSPGTGAGNTIYF.

The chain combines TRBV30 with TRBJ1-2, with 9 nucleotides matching TRBD1. The length of the CDR3 is 13 residues. CDR1 and CDR2 from the germline V gene are GTSNPN and SVGIG (reference sequence). Trimming cost V 2 bases and J 8 bases; bases outside gene matches: 6. CDR3 amino acids: CAWSSQGAGGYTF. The CDR3 bases are TGTGCCTGGAGTTCACAGGGGGCAGGGGGCTACACCTTC.

This chain joins TRBV19 and TRBJ1-1; 10 bases are shared with TRBD1. Germline lookup yields CDR1 LNHDA and CDR2 SQIVND (reference sequence). The CDR3 sequence is 14 residues long. J gave up 5 bases and V 5 bases, and 5 bases lay outside the gene matches. This CDR3 reads CASSLGQGVTEAFF. DNA for the CDR3: TGTGCCAGTAGTCTTGGACAGGGGGTGACTGAAGCTTTCTTT.